This T cell receptor (beta chain) was captured by sequencing in a study of graft-versus-host responses after intestinal transplantation. Background on the study: Grafts that recipients had were multivisceral, liver-intestinal, or isolated intestinal transplants. Following induction with anti-thymocyte globulin, all recipients were given tacrolimus and steroids for around three years.

TCRdb's table, derived via immunoSEQ multiplex PCR, lists solely in-frame clones and lacks some. There are about 97,000 clones in the sample; about nine tenths occur only once, and 16% lies in the top ten. With 5 bases removed from V and 1 base from J, the gap between germline ends came to 13 bases. The CDR3 is made up of 15 amino acids. In germline, CDR1 is PRHDT, CDR2 FYEKMQ (reference sequence). Overall study results and limits: GvH clones were found in recipient marrow; some appeared first in ileum or blood. Clonal ratios of graft-versus-host to host-versus-graft in allografts were high for patients exhibiting graft-donor T cell macrochimerism.

Concerning this clone itself: Its cognate antigen is unknown.

J is TRBJ2-3 and V is TRBV13; no firm D call. This TCR derives from a human patient who received an intestinal transplant, so some T cells may come from the graft donor. Specimen: PBMCs, collected approximately 420 days after intestinal transplant. In DNA, the CDR3 is TGTGCCAGCAGCCCTGTAGGTGGGGGCACAGATACGCAGTATTTT. Translating gives CASSPVGGGTDTQYF.